One and the same sample provided the 25 T cell receptor beta chains below, sequenced in a study of cytomegalovirus exposure and HLA in healthy donors. The PCR contained 60 Vbeta and 13 Jbeta primers. The table came from immunoSEQ multiplex PCR; TCRdb's copy has only in-frame clones and leaves some out. Here the sample spans about 200,000 clones, approximately 80% being singletons. The material sequenced was PBMCs. These TCRs come from a woman aged 25 to 45 in good health and CMV-seropositive.

This chain links TRBV4-1 with TRBJ1-2; TRBD1 aligns across 7 bases. Trimming cost V 1 base and J 5 bases; bases outside gene matches: 13. Germline V lookup: CDR1 MGHRA, CDR2 YSYEKL. This CDR3 has 17 amino acids. The CDR3 sequence: CASSQGGWDSSIYGYTF. Here the CDR3 DNA reads TGCGCCAGCAGCCAAGGGGGCTGGGACAGTTCAATTTATGGCTACACCTTC.

The rearrangement joins TRBV9 to TRBJ1-1; 7 bases map to TRBD1. This CDR3 has 16 residues. V gave up 2 bases and J gave up 6 bases; unmatched junction bases: 13. Germline V gene data show CDR1 as SGDLS and CDR2 as YYNGEE. The CDR3 bases are TGTGCCAGCAGCGTTGGCTCCCAGGGGGGAGTATCTGAAGCTTTCTTT. Amino acid sequence: CASSVGSQGGVSEAFF.

The chain is built from TRBV6-6 and TRBJ2-7; the D gene is possibly TRBD1 (5 bases). V lost 8 bases, J lost 2 bases, and 10 bases lay in between. The CDR3 has 12 residues. From germline, CDR1 is MNHNY and CDR2 SVGAGI (reference sequence). The CDR3 protein is CASCPGPYEQYF. CDR3 bases: TGTGCCAGCTGTCCAGGGCCCTACGAGCAGTACTTC.

This chain links TRBV18 with TRBJ1-1; 7 positions match TRBD1. V lost 4 bases to trimming and J lost 3 bases; unmatched junction nucleotides: 5. The germline CDR1 and CDR2 sequences are KGHSH and LQKENI. The CDR3 totals 14 residues. In DNA form, the CDR3 reads TGTGCCAGCTCACGCGGACAGGAGTACACTGAAGCTTTCTTT. It translates to CASSRGQEYTEAFF. Supplemented by reference TRBV18 and TRBJ1-1, the full variable domain reads NAGVMQNPRHLVRRRGQEARLRCSPMKGHSHVYWYRQLPEEGLKFMVYLQKENIIDESGMPKERFSAEFPKEGPSILRIQQVVRGDSAAYFCASSRGQEYTEAFFGQGTRLTVV.

The chain couples TRBV6-5 to TRBJ1-5; D call uncertain. Deletions cut 0 bases from V and 0 bases from J, with 3 bases between. The CDR3 spans 14 residues. Germline lookup yields CDR1 MNHEY and CDR2 SVGAGI. This CDR3 is CASSYSASNQPQHF. Here the CDR3 DNA reads TGTGCCAGCAGTTACTCGGCTAGCAATCAGCCCCAGCATTTT.

This chain uses TRBV7-2 with TRBJ2-5; TRBD1 matches 8 bases. CDR1 is SGHTA, CDR2 FQGNSA, per germline. V was pared by 0 bases and J by 5 bases, with 11 bases of the junction left unmatched. The CDR3 extends over 17 amino acids. CDR3 protein: CASSLAGPGGGRETQYF. CDR3 nucleotide sequence: TGTGCCAGCAGCTTAGCGGGGCCAGGGGGCGGTAGGGAGACCCAGTACTTC.

The chain is built from TRBV19 and TRBJ2-3; D call uncertain. The CDR3 totals 13 residues. In germline, CDR1 is LNHDA, CDR2 SQIVND (reference sequence). The germline V and J ends were trimmed by 6 bases and 6 bases, with 13 bases remaining between them. CDR3 bases: TGTGCCAGTAGATTCGCGCTCGGGGATACGCAGTATTTT. Translated, it gives CASRFALGDTQYF.

This clone was counted a single time. V and J are TRBV27 and TRBJ2-1; 13 bases line up with TRBD2. In germline, CDR1 is MNHEY, CDR2 SMNVEV (reference sequence). This CDR3 comprises 17 residues. Trimming took 8 bases from V and 1 from J; bases not matched to a gene: 8. CDR3 nucleotide sequence: TGTGCCAGCCGTGGACTAGCGGGAGTACAGTCCTACAATGAGCAGTTCTTC. It yields the protein CASRGLAGVQSYNEQFF.

The V gene is TRBV6-1, the J gene TRBJ1-5, with D possibly TRBD1 on 5 matching bases. The germline V and J ends were trimmed by 10 bases and 2 bases, with 15 bases remaining between them. This CDR3 spans 14 amino acids. CDR1 and CDR2 (germline): MNHNS, SASEGT. CDR3 coding DNA: TGTGCCATCTTATCGACGGGGGGCAATCAGCCCCAGCATTTT. Protein product: CAILSTGGNQPQHF.

The gene calls are TRBV7-9 and TRBJ2-2; unclear D gene. The CDR3 spans 14 residues. Per germline, CDR1 SEHNR and CDR2 FQNEAQ (reference sequence). V gave up 0 bases and J gave up 6 bases, with 8 bases separating them. The CDR3 reads CASSLASFAGELFF. The CDR3 DNA reads TGTGCCAGCAGCTTAGCGAGTTTCGCCGGGGAGCTGTTTTTT.

The gene calls are TRBV11-2 and TRBJ2-1; 7 nucleotides line up with TRBD1. The CDR3 consists of 15 residues. CDR1 is SGHAT, CDR2 FQNNGV, per germline. Trimming took 2 bases from V and 6 from J; bases not matched to a gene: 7. CDR3 coding DNA: TGTGCCAGCAGCTTACAAGCACAGGGGATCAATGAGCAGTTCTTC. It is translated as CASSLQAQGINEQFF.

The chain combines TRBV7-3 with TRBJ2-7, with TRBD1 matching 12 bases. J lost 5 bases, V lost 3 bases, and 2 bases had no gene match. In germline, CDR1 is SGHTA, CDR2 FQGTGA. This CDR3 is 14 amino acids long. The chain's CDR3 is CASSLGQGAHEQYF. In DNA form, the CDR3 reads TGTGCCAGCAGCTTGGGACAGGGGGCCCACGAGCAGTACTTC.

The chain combines TRBV5-1 with TRBJ2-5; TRBD2 might be the D (5 bases). Germline V gene sequence: CDR1 SGHRS, CDR2 YFSETQ. The CDR3 consists of 13 residues. V gave up 0 bases and J gave up 5 bases, with 8 bases separating them. In nucleotides, the CDR3 is TGCGCCAGCAGCTTGGCGCGGGTTGAGACCCAGTACTTC. This codes for CASSLARVETQYF. The whole variable domain, remainder taken from reference TRBV5-1 and TRBJ2-5, is KAGVTQTPRYLIKTRGQQVTLSCSPISGHRSVSWYQQTPGQGLQFLFEYFSETQRNKGNFPGRFSGRQFSNSRSEMNVSTLELGDSALYLCASSLARVETQYFGPGTRLLVL.

In its sample, this clone was seen a few times. The chain uses TRBV11-3 and TRBJ2-7, with D perhaps TRBD2 (5 bases). The V and J ends lost 7 bases and 1 base respectively, with 8 bases between them. This CDR3 has 12 amino acids. The germline gives CDR1 SGHNT, CDR2 YENEEA. Written as DNA, the CDR3 is TGTGCCAGCACAAGGACTTCCTACGAGCAGTACTTC. The encoded protein is CASTRTSYEQYF.

This chain uses TRBV28 with TRBJ2-7, with a weak D call TRBD1 (6 bases). Trimming pared 3 bases from V and 4 bases from J, leaving 13 bases between. CDR1 is MDHEN and CDR2 is SYDVKM in the germline V gene. This CDR3 region has 14 residues. The CDR3 region is CASSFNSGVYEQYF. The CDR3 nucleotides are TGTGCCAGCAGTTTTAACTCAGGGGTGTACGAGCAGTACTTC.

CDR3 nucleotide sequence: TGTGCCTGGAGTGTGGGGAAGGTAGCGGGGGGTGAGACCCAGTACTTC. Residues: CAWSVGKVAGGETQYF. The chain has TRBV30 and TRBJ2-5; 10 bases match TRBD2. CDR1 GTSNPN and CDR2 SVGIG come from the germline V gene (reference sequence). The CDR3 is 16 amino acids. The V and J ends lost 0 bases and 5 bases, in that order; junction bases with no gene match: 9.

This chain joins TRBV28 and TRBJ1-4, with D possibly being TRBD1 (6 bases). The germline CDR1 and CDR2 sequences are MDHEN and SYDVKM. CDR3 length: 15 residues. V lost 6 bases to trimming and J lost 3 bases, with 14 bases between them. The CDR3 region is CASSRGGPANEKLFF. In nucleotides, the CDR3 is TGTGCCAGCAGCCGGGGGGGGCCGGCTAATGAAAAACTGTTTTTT.

This clone was counted between two and nine times. The chain has TRBV29-1 and TRBJ1-5; D possibly corresponds to TRBD1 (5 bases). This CDR3 contains 13 residues. Germline V CDR1 and CDR2: SQVTM, ANQGSEA. The V end lost 1 base, the J end lost 5 bases, and 9 bases lay between the germline ends. This CDR3 is CSVEGQGDQPQHF. CDR3 nucleotides: TGCAGCGTTGAAGGGCAGGGTGATCAGCCCCAGCATTTT. The variable domain in full, with the rest retrieved from reference TRBV29-1 and TRBJ1-5, is SAVISQKPSRDICQRGTSLTIQCQVDSQVTMMFWYRQQPGQSLTLIATANQGSEATYESGFVIDKFPISRPNLTFSTLTVSNMSPEDSSIYLCSVEGQGDQPQHFGDGTRLSIL.

In this sample, this clone turned up a few times. This chain uses TRBV30 with TRBJ2-1; TRBD2 matches 13 bases. CDR3 length equals 17 residues. The germline V gene encodes CDR1 GTSNPN and CDR2 SVGIG (reference sequence). With 3 bases clipped from V and 7 bases from J, the junction kept 12 bases outside the gene matches. The CDR3 here is CAWRPPTSGRAWNEQFF. Here the CDR3 DNA reads TGTGCCTGGAGACCCCCTACTAGCGGGAGGGCCTGGAATGAGCAGTTCTTC.

J is TRBJ2-5 and V is TRBV28; D remains unclear. CDR3 length: 14 residues. Germline V lookup: CDR1 MDHEN, CDR2 SYDVKM. Trimming took 7 bases from V and 9 from J, leaving 21 bases between them. CDR3 DNA sequence: TGTGCCAGCAACGTCGGCCGGCGGCTCATGGCCCAGTACTTC. As protein: CASNVGRRLMAQYF.

The chain combines TRBV6-1 with TRBJ2-5; 7 nucleotides match TRBD2. This CDR3 is built from 15 residues. Losses at the gene ends were 1 base for V and 4 bases for J; bases not matched to a gene: 6. Looked up from germline, CDR1 is MNHNS and CDR2 is SASEGT. CDR3 nucleotides: TGTGCCAGCAGTGAAGGGGGGGGGACGGCAGAGACCCAGTACTTC. This codes for CASSEGGGTAETQYF.

This clone occurred a few times. This chain connects TRBV2 to TRBJ2-1, with 7 bases that match TRBD1. The CDR3 is 14 residues long. Looked up from germline, CDR1 is SNHLY and CDR2 is FYNNEI. Trimming cost V 6 bases and J 0 bases; bases outside gene matches: 2. The CDR3 spells CASRWDSSYNEQFF. Here the CDR3 DNA reads TGTGCCAGCAGGTGGGACAGCTCCTACAATGAGCAGTTCTTC.

This chain links TRBV29-1 with TRBJ2-7; D perhaps matches TRBD1 (6 bases). Germline CDR1 SQVTM, CDR2 ANQGSEA. There are 16 residues in the CDR3. Trimming took off 0 bases at V and 2 bases at J, with 17 bases between the two ends. In DNA, the CDR3 is TGCAGCGTTGAAGAGGGACATCCCGGCGGAGCCTACGAGCAGTACTTC. Its protein is CSVEEGHPGGAYEQYF.

This clone was observed a few times. This rearrangement joins TRBV6-1 to TRBJ2-1; possibly TRBD1 for D (5 bases). The CDR3 contains 15 residues. Per the germline V gene, CDR1 is MNHNS and CDR2 is SASEGT. Trimming left V 4 bases short and J 10 bases short, with 20 bases between. CDR3 nucleotide sequence: TGTGCCAGCAGTGTCTCCCCCACAGGAGCAGTAGAGCAGTTCTTC. Its translation is CASSVSPTGAVEQFF.

The V gene is TRBV5-1, the J gene TRBJ1-1; D might be TRBD1 (6 bases). V was shortened by 0 bases and J by 5 bases, with 14 bases between the two germline ends. The CDR3 sequence is 15 residues long. Germline-derived CDR1 and CDR2 are SGHRS and YFSETQ. The DNA for the CDR3 is TGCGCCAGCAGCTTGGTCTGGGGGCGAAGGACTGAAGCTTTCTTT. This codes for CASSLVWGRRTEAFF.